This TCR beta chain was identified during a study of cytomegalovirus exposure and HLA in healthy donors. For the study at large: HLA-typed donors contributed 80 million to 85 million unique TCRs, which were held in an early data release.

Regarding this clone: Its target is not known.

It was with 60 Vbeta and 13 Jbeta primers that the PCR ran. Clones were read by immunoSEQ multiplex PCR, and TCRdb kept only the in-frame ones, dropping some. This sample contains about 150,000 clones. Regarding the study as a whole: An analysis that was carried out later associated approximately 17,000 TCR beta sequences with HLA alleles at 0.05 false discovery rate. Reportedly, HLA-A and HLA-B alleles of most subjects were accurately predicted from TCR beta.

CDR3 size: 13 residues. Germline-derived CDR1 and CDR2 are SQVTM and ANQGSEA. Unmatched junction bases numbered 9, after V lost 6 bases and J lost 4 bases. Sample: PBMCs. The V gene is TRBV29-1, the J gene TRBJ2-7; 7 bases agree with TRBD2. This clonotype was sampled from a man aged 25-40 years in good health and CMV-seronegative. In DNA form, the CDR3 reads TGCAGCGTCCCCAAGGGTAGCGGGTACGAGCAGTACTTC. It yields the protein CSVPKGSGYEQYF.